What follows is one T cell receptor beta chain and its context. This sample stems from a study of blood T cell repertoires in COVID-19. Study summary: The United States, Italy and Spain supplied acute and convalescent COVID-19 samples.

All enrollees were roughly 18 to 90 years old and from under 25 US areas. Clinical history reported by participants formed the basis on which cohorts were assigned. Clones were sequenced by immunoSEQ multiplex PCR, and TCRdb holds only the in-frame ones, with some missing. The sample has about 240,000 clones, approximately 83% seen once. This TCR was recovered from a woman aged 40-49 years with acute COVID-19. The sequenced sample consisted of PBMCs or T cells enriched from blood (not recorded which).

The CDR3 sequence: CATSRKLANEQYF. The CDR3 region has the DNA TGTGCCACCAGCAGAAAACTAGCCAACGAGCAGTACTTC. V gene TRBV15 combines with J gene TRBJ2-7, with TRBD2 as a possible D gene (6 bases). Trimming took 2 bases from V and 5 from J, leaving 10 bases between them. The CDR3 runs 13 residues. Germline V gene sequence: CDR1 LNHNV, CDR2 YYDKDF (reference sequence). Filled out from reference TRBV15 and TRBJ2-7, the complete variable domain reads DAMVIQNPRYQVTQFGKPVTLSCSQTLNHNVMYWYQQKSSQAPKLLFHYYDKDFNNEADTPDNFQSRRPNTSFCFLDIRSPGLGDTAMYLCATSRKLANEQYFGPGTRLTVT.